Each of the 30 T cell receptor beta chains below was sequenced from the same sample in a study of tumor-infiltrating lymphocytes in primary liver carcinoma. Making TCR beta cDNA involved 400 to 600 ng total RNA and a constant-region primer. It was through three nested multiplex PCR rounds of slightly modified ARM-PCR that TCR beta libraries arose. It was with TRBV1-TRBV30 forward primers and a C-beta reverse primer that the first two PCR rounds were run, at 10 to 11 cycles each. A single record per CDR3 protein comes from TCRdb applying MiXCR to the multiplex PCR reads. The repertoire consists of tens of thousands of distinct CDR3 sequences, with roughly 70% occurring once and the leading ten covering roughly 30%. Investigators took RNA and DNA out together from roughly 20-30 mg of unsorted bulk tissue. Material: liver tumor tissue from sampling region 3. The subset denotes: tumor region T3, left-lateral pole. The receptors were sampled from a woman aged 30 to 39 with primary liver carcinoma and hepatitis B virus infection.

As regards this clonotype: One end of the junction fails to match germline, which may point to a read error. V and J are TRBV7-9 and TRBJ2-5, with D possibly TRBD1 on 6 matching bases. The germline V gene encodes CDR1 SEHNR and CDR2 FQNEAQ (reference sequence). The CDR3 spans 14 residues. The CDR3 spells CVSNAQQGQETQNF. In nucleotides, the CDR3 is TGTGTCAGCAACGCGCAACAGGGACAAGAGACCCAGAACTTC.

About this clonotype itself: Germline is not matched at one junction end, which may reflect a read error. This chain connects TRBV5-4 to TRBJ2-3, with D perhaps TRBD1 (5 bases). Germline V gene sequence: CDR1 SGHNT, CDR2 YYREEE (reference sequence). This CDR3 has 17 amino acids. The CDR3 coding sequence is TGTGCCAGCGGCGTAGACAGACACCCTCCACCCACAGATATGCAGTATTTT. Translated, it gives CASGVDRHPPPTDMQYF.

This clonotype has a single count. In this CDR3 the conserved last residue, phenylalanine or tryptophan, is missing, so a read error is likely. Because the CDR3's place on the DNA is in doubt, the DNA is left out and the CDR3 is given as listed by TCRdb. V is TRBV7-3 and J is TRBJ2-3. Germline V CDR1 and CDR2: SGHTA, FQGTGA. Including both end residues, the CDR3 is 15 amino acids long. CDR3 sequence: CASSPYKGGTETQCL.

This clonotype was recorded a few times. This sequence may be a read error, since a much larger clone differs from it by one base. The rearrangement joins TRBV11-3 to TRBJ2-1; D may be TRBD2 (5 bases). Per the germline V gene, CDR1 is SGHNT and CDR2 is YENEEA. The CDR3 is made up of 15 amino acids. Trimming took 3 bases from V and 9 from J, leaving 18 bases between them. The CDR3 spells CASSLAATARGEQFF. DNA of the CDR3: TGTGCCAGCAGCTTGGCAGCGACTGCCCGGGGTGAGCAGTTCTTC.

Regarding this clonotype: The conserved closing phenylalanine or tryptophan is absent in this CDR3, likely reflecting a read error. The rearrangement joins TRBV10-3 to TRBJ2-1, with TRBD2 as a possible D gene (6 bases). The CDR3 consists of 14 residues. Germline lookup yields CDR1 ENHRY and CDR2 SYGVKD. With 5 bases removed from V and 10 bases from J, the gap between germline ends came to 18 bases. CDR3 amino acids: CAISPMATREEQFS. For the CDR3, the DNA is TGTGCCATCAGTCCCATGGCGACCCGGGAGGAGCAGTTCTCC.

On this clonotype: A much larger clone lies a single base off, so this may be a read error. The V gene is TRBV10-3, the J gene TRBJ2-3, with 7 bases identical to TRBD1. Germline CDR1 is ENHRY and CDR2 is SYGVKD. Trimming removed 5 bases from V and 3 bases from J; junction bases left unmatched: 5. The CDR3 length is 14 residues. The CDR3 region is CAISQATGTDTQYF. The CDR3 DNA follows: TGTGCCATCAGTCAGGCGACAGGGACAGATACGCAGTATTTT.

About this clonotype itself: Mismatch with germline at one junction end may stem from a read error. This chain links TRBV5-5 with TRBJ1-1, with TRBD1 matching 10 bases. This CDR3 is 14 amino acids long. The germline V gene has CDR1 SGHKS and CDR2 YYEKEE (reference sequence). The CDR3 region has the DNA TGTGTCAGCAGCTTATGGACAGGGGGCACTGAAGCTTTCTTT. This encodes CVSSLWTGGTEAFF.

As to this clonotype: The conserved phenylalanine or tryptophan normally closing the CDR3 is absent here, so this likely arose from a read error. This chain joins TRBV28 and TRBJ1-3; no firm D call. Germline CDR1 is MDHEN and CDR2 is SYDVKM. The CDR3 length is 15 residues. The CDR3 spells CVSSLVHGSGNTIYS. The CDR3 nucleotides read TGTGTCAGCAGTTTAGTGCACGGCTCTGGAAACACCATATATTCT.

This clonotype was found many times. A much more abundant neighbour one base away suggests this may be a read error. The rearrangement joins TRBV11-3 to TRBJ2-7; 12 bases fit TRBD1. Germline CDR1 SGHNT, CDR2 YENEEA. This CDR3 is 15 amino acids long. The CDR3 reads CANSLGTGGSLEQYF. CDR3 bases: TGTGCCAACAGCTTAGGGACAGGGGGCTCCCTCGAGCAGTACTTC. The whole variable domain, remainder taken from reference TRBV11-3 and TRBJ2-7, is EAGVVQSPRYKIIEKKQPVAFWCNPISGHNTLYWYLQNLGQGPELLIRYENEEAVDDSQLPKDRFSAERLKGVDSTLKIQPAELGDSAVYLCANSLGTGGSLEQYFGPGTRLTVT.

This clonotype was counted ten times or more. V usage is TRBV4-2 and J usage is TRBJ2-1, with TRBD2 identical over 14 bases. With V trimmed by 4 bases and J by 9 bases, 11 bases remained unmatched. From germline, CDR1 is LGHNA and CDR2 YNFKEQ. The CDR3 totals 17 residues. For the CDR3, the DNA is TGTGCCAGCAGCCGGGGGACTAGCGGGAGTAAAGATGGTGAGCAGTTCTTC. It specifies CASSRGTSGSKDGEQFF.

The CDR3 coding sequence is TGCAGCCTTCTGGTGGGAAATGACTACACCTTC. Its translation: CSLLVGNDYTF. J is TRBJ1-2 and V is TRBV29-1; D is unresolved. Looked up from germline, CDR1 is SQVTM and CDR2 is ANQGSEA. The CDR3 totals 11 residues. Trimming took 8 bases from V and 10 from J, leaving 17 bases between them.

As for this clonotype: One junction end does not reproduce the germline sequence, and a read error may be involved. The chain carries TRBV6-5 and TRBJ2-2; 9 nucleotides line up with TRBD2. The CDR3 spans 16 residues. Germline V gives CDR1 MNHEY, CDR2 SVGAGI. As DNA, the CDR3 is TGTGCCTGCGGTTATGGACTAGCGCCGAACACCGGTGAGCTGTTTTTT. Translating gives CACGYGLAPNTGELFF.

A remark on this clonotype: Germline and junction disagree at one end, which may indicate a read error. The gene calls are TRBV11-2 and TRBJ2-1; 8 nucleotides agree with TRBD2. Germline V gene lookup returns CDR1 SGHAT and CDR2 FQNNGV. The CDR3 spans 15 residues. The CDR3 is CPSSPRLAPENEQFF. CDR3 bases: TGTCCCAGCAGCCCAAGACTAGCGCCTGAAAATGAGCAGTTCTTC. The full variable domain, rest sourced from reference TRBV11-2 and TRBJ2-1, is EAGVAQSPRYKIIEKRQSVAFWCNPISGHATLYWYQQILGQGPKLLIQFQNNGVVDDSQLPKDRFSAERLKGVDSTLKIQPAKLEDSAVYLCPSSPRLAPENEQFFGPGTRLTVL.

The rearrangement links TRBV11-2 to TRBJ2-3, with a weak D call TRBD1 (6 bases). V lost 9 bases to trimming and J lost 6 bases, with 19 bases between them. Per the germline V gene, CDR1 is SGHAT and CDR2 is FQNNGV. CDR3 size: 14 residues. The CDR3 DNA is TGTGCCAGGAGCCGACAGGTGGCAGGTGATACGCAGTATTTT. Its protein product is CARSRQVAGDTQYF.

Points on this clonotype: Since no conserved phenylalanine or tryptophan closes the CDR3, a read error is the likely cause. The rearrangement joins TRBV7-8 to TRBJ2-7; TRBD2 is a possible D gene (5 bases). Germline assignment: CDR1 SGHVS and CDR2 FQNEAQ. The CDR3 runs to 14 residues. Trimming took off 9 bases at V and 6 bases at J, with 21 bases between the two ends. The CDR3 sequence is CASSALLLSPEQYL. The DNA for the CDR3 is TGTGCCAGTAGCGCCCTCCTGTTGTCCCCCGAGCAGTACCTC.

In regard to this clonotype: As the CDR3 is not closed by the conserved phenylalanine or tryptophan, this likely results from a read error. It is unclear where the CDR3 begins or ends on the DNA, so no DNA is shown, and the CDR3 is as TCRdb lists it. The CDR3 here is CASKVSGPGTEVFL. V is TRBV28 and J is TRBJ1-1. The CDR3 spans 14 amino acids, including both terminal residues. Germline lookup yields CDR1 MDHEN and CDR2 SYDVKM.

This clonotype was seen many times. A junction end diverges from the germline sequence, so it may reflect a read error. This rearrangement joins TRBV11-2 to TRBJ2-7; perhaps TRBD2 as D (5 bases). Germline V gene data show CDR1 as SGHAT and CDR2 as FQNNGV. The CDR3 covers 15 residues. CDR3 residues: CASTPLEAAHYEQYF. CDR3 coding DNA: TGCGCCAGCACCCCCTTGGAAGCGGCCCACTACGAGCAGTACTTC.

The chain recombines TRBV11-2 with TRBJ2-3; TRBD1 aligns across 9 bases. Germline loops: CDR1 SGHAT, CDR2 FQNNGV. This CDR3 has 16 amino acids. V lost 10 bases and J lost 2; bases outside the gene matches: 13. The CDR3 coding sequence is TGTGCCAATAGCCGGAGGACAGGGGTAGACACAGATACGCAGTATTTT. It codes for CANSRRTGVDTDTQYF.

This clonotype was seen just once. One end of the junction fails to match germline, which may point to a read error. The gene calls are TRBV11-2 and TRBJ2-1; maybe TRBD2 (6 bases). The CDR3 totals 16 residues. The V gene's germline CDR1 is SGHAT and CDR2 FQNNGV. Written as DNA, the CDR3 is TGTGCCAGCAGCTTAGTTGGCGGGACGCCACTTGATGAGCGGTTCTTC. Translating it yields CASSLVGGTPLDERFF.

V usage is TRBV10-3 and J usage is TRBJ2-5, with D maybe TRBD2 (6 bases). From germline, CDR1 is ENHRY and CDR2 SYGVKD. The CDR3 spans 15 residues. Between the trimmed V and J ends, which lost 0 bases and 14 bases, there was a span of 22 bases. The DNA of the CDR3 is TGTGCCATCAGTGAGTCGGCTACCAGACTAGAGACCCTATACTTC. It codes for CAISESATRLETLYF.

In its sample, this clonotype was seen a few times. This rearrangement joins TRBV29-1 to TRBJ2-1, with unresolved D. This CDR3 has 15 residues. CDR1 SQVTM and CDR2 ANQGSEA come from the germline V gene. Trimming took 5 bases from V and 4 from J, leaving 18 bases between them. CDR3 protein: CSVFSPRLRYNEQFF. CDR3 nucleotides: TGCAGCGTTTTCTCCCCTCGGCTGAGGTACAATGAGCAGTTCTTC.

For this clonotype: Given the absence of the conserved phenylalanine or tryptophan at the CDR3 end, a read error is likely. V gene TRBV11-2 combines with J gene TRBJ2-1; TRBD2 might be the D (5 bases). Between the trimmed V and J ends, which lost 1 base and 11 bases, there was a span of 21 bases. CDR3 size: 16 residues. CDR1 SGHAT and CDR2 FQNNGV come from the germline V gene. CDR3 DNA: TGTGCCAGCAGCTTAGTTGGCGGGTCGCCAGTCGATAAGCAGTTCATC. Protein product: CASSLVGGSPVDKQFI.

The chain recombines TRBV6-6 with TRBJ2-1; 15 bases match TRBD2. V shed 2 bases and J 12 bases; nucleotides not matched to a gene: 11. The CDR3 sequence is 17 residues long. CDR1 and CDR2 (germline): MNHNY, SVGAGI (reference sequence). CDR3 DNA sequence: TGTGCCAGCAGTTACAGCTCCGAGGGACTAGCGGGAGGAGGGCAGTTCTTC. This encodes CASSYSSEGLAGGGQFF.

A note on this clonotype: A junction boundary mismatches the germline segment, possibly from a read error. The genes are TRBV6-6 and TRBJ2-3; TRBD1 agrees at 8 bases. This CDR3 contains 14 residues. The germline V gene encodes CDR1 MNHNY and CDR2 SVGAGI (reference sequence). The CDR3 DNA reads TGTGCTAGCAGCCGGACAGGGCCCCCAGATACGCACTATTTT. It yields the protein CASSRTGPPDTHYF.

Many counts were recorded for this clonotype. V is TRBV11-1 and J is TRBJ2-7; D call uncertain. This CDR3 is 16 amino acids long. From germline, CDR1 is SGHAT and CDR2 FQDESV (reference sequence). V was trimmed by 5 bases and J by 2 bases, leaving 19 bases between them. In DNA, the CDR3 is TGTGCCAGCAGCAACCCCCCAGGACGGAGAACCTACGAGCAGTACTTC. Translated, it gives CASSNPPGRRTYEQYF.

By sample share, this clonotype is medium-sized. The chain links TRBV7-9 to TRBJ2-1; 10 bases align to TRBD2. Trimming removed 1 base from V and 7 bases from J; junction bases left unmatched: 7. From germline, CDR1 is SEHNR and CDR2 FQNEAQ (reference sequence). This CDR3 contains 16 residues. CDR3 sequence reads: CASSLGTSGARNEQFF. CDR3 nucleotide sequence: TGTGCCAGCAGCTTAGGGACTAGCGGAGCTAGGAATGAGCAGTTCTTC.

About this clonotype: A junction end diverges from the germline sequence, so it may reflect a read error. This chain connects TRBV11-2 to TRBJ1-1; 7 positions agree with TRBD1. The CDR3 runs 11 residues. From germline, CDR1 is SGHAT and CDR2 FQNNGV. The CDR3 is CVSSPGTEASF. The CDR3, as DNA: TGTGTCAGTAGCCCCGGGACAGAAGCTTCCTTT.

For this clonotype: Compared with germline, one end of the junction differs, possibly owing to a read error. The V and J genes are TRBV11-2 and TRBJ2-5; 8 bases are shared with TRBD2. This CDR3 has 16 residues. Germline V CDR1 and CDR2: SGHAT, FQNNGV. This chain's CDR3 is CASSFRIRTSRETQYF. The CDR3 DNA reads TGTGCTAGCAGCTTTCGAATCAGGACTAGCCGAGAGACCCAGTACTTC.

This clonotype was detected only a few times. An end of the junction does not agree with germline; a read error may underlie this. In DNA form, the CDR3 reads TGTGCCAGCAGTTTAGGGCAGGGGAACACTGAAGCTTTCTTT. Amino acids: CASSLGQGNTEAFF. V usage is TRBV7-9 and J usage is TRBJ1-1, with D perhaps TRBD1 (5 bases). Germline V lookup: CDR1 SEHNR, CDR2 FQNEAQ (reference sequence). The CDR3 is 14 residues long.

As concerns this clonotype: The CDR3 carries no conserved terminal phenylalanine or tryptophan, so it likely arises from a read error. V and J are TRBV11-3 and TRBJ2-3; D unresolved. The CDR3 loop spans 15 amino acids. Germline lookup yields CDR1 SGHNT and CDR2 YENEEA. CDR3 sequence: CAISLDRHTTDTQYL. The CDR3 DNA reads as TGTGCCATCAGCTTAGATCGACATACTACAGATACGCAGTATTTA.